This T cell receptor beta chain is drawn from a study of Ad26.COV2.S vaccination and SARS-CoV-2 variants. Clones were read by immunoSEQ multiplex PCR, and TCRdb kept only the in-frame ones, dropping some. Of around 320,000 clones listed, around 87% were seen once; the top ten hold roughly 3.1%. Treatment denoted: some 19 received Ad26.COV2.S at low or high dose, single or two shots; several received placebo; per-sample allocation not given. Specimen acquisition occurred on day 63 following the initial vaccine or placebo injection. CDR1 LNHDA and CDR2 SQIVND come from the germline V gene (reference sequence). With 5 bases removed from V and 2 bases from J, the gap between germline ends came to 11 bases. This CDR3 comprises 14 residues.

The source material was peripheral blood, sampled in a trial of Ad26.COV2.S vaccine versus placebo. The receptor was derived from a person between 18 and 60 years old who received the Ad26.COV2.S COVID-19 vaccine or a placebo. This chain uses TRBV19 with TRBJ2-3, with a possible D match to TRBD1 (6 bases). The CDR3 region has the DNA TGTGCCAGTAGTCCAGGGACACTCACAGATACGCAGTATTTT. It codes for CASSPGTLTDTQYF.